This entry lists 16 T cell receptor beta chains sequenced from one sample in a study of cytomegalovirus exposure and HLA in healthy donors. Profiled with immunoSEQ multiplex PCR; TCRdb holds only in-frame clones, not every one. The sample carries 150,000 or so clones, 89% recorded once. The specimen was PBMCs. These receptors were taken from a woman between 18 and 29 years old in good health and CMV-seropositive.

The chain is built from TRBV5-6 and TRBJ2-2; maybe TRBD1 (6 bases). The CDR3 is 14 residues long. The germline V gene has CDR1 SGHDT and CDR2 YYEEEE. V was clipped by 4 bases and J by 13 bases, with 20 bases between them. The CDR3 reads CASSQHRALGGLFF. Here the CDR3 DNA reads TGTGCCAGCAGCCAACACAGGGCCTTAGGTGGGCTGTTTTTT.

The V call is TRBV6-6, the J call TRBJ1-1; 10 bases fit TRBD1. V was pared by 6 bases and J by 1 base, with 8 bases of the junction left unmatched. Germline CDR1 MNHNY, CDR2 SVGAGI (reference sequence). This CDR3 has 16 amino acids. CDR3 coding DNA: TGTGCCAGCAGGCCTTCGGGACAGGGGAAGAACACTGAAGCTTTCTTT. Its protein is CASRPSGQGKNTEAFF.

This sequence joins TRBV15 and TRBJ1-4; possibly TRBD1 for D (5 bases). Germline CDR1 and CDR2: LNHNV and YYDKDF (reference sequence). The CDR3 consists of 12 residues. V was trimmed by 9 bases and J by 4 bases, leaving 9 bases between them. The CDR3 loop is CATTRDNEKLFF. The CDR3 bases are TGTGCCACTACCAGGGATAATGAAAAACTGTTTTTT.

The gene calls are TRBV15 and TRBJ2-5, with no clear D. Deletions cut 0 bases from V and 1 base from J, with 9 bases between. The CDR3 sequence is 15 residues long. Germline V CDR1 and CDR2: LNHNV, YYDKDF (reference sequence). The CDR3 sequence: CATSRDRGSQETQYF. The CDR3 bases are TGTGCCACCAGCAGAGATCGAGGTAGCCAAGAGACCCAGTACTTC.

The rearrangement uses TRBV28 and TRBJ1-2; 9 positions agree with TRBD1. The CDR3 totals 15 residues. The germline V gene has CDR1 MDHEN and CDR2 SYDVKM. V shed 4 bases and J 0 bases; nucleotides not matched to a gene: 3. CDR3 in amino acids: CASSSTGGSNYGYTF. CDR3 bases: TGTGCCAGCAGTTCTACAGGGGGCTCTAACTATGGCTACACCTTC.

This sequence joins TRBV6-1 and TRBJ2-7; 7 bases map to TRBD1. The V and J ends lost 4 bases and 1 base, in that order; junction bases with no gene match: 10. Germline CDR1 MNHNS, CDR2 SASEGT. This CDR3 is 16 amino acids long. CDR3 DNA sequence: TGTGCCAGCAGTGGAGACGAGGGGGCGGGTTCCTACGAGCAGTACTTC. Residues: CASSGDEGAGSYEQYF.

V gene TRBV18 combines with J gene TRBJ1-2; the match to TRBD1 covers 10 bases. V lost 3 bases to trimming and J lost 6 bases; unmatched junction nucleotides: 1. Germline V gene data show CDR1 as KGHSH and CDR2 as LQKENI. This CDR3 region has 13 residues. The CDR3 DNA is TGTGCCAGCTCACCGGACAGGGGGGATGGCTACACCTTC. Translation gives CASSPDRGDGYTF.

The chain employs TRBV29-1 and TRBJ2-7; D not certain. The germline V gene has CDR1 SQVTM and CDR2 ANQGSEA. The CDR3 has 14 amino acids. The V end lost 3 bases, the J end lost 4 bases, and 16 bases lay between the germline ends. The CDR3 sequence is CSVEVSSTEYEQYF. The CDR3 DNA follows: TGCAGCGTTGAGGTCTCCTCAACTGAGTACGAGCAGTACTTC.

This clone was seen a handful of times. The CDR3 DNA reads as TGCGCCAGCAGCTTGGCTAGTATAAGGGACAGGGGCCACGAGCAGTACTTC. The encoded protein is CASSLASIRDRGHEQYF. The V gene is TRBV5-1, the J gene TRBJ2-7; 10 bases map to TRBD1. V lost 0 bases and J lost 5; bases outside the gene matches: 11. The germline gives CDR1 SGHRS, CDR2 YFSETQ. The CDR3 length is 17 residues.

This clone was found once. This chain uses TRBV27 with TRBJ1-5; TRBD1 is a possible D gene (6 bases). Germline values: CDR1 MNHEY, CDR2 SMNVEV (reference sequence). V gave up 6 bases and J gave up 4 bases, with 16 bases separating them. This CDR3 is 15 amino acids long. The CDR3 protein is CASSYTGSANQPQHF. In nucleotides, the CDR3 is TGTGCCAGCAGCTACACAGGGTCGGCAAATCAGCCCCAGCATTTT.

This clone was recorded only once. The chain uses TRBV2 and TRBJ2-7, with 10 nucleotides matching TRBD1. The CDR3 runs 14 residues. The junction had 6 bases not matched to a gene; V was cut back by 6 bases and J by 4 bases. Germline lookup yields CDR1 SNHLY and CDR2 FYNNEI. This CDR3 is CASSGWTGGYEQYF. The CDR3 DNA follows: TGTGCCAGCAGCGGTTGGACAGGGGGATACGAGCAGTACTTC.

The CDR3 sequence: CASLGQSNQPQHF. The CDR3 region has the DNA TGTGCCAGCCTGGGACAGAGCAATCAGCCCCAGCATTTT. V gene TRBV6-1 combines with J gene TRBJ1-5; TRBD1 matches at 7 bases. This CDR3 has 13 residues. V was clipped by 8 bases and J by 1 base; unmatched bases: 2. The V gene's germline CDR1 is MNHNS and CDR2 SASEGT.

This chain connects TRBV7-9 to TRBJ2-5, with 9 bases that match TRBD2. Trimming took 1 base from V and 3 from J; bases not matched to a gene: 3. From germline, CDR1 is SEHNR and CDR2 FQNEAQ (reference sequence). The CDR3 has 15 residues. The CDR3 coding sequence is TGTGCCAGCAGCTTAGTACCTAGCGGGGAAGAGACCCAGTACTTC. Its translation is CASSLVPSGEETQYF.

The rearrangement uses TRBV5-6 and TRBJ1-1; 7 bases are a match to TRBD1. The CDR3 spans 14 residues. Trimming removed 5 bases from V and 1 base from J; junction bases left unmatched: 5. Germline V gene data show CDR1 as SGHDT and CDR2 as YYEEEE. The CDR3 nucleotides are TGTGCCAGCAGGGACGGGACAGCGAACACTGAAGCTTTCTTT. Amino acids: CASRDGTANTEAFF.

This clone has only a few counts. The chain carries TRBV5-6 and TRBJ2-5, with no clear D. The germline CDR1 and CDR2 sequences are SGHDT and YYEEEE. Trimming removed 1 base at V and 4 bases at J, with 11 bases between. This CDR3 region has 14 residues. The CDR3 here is CASSLNERSETQYF. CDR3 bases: TGTGCCAGCAGCTTGAACGAGCGATCAGAGACCCAGTACTTC.

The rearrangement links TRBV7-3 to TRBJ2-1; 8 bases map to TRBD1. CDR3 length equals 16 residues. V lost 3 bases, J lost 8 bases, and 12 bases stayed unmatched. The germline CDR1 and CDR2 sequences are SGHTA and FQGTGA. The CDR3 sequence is CASSFPQGASIHEQFF. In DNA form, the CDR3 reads TGTGCCAGCAGCTTTCCTCAGGGGGCCAGTATCCATGAGCAGTTCTTC.